This T cell receptor beta chain was obtained from a study of human T cells and chemical hapten exposure. A few counts support this clonotype. Time point: patch test 3, about 24 weeks after DPC sensitization. Treatment given: therapeutic diphenylcyclopropenone sensitization with weekly scalp DPC. V was shortened by 0 bases and J by 8 bases, with 9 bases between the two germline ends. The CDR3 totals 13 residues. Germline lookup yields CDR1 SGDLS and CDR2 YYNGEE. TCRdb analysed the RACE reads with MiXCR anew, one entry per CDR3 protein. The table has about 200,000 distinct CDR3 sequences, around 23% seen once.

This sequence was found in a middle-aged woman with alopecia areata. Some clones in this sample may be carry-over from other donors' samples. The rearrangement joins TRBV9 to TRBJ2-1; a weak D match, TRBD2 (6 bases). The sequencing used whole blood, collected in connection with sensitization to the hapten diphenylcyclopropenone (DPC). The CDR3 bases are TGTGCCAGCAGCGTAGGACCGGGAGATGAGCAGTTCTTC. Its protein product is CASSVGPGDEQFF.